The 2 T cell receptor beta chains listed next were all sequenced from one sample in a study of vaccination effects on CD4 cells after COVID-19. Their antigens are not known. Pools of viral peptides were used by the ViraFEST assay to expand antigen-specific CD4+ T cells ahead of sequencing. Following 10 days of culture, CD4+ T cells were isolated. None of these healthy vaccinees had been infected with SARS-CoV-2 before vaccination. Profiling relied on immunoSEQ multiplex PCR, and the TCRdb table lists in-frame clones only, not all of them. The sample records 55,000 to 75,000 clones, approximately 79% being singletons. Sample: CD4+ T cells from PBMCs cultured with HCoV-OC43 spike peptides, taken before COVID-19 vaccination. Subset defined: HCoV-OC43 spike overlapping peptide pool stimulation. All receptors derive from a human donor who received a COVID-19 vaccine.

A note on this clone: Other DNA variants within this sample encode the same CDR3. CDR3 nucleotides: TGCGCCAGCAGCTTGGACGGGGGGAACACTGAAGCTTTCTTT. This codes for CASSLDGGNTEAFF. The V gene is TRBV5-1, the J gene TRBJ1-1; the D gene is possibly TRBD1 (5 bases). Per germline, CDR1 SGHRS and CDR2 YFSETQ. The CDR3 extends over 14 amino acids. V was cut by 0 bases and J by 1 base, with 7 bases left in between.

This clone was counted a few times. The rearrangement uses TRBV7-3 and TRBJ1-5; 8 positions agree with TRBD1. The CDR3 is made up of 15 amino acids. With 6 bases clipped from V and 6 bases from J, the junction kept 10 bases outside the gene matches. From germline, CDR1 is SGHTA and CDR2 FQGTGA. CDR3 sequence: CASRPTTGDGQPQHF. For the CDR3, the DNA is TGTGCCAGCAGACCCACGACAGGGGATGGTCAGCCCCAGCATTTT.